This is a list of T cell receptor beta chains from one sample in a study of regulatory T cells in long-lasting Graves disease. TCRdb reprocessed the multiplex PCR reads via MiXCR and lists one record per CDR3 protein. Among 600,000 to 800,000 distinct CDR3 sequences listed, around 32% were seen once. Sequencing used peripheral blood mononuclear cells (PBMCs), obtained when the disease was refractory, from a patient treated with antithyroid drugs. These receptors were taken from a female donor with Graves disease. CDR3s include the opening cysteine and the closing phenylalanine or tryptophan. The D gene is left open where the match is weak. A row's size may be missing; if present it is once, few, many or a size class.

abundance	j_gene	d_gene	v_gene	CDR3aa	CDR3nt
-	TRBJ2-5	-	TRBV27	CASGKISLGRFPYTQYF	TGTGCCAGCGGCAAAATTTCTCTGGGCCGGTTTCCGTATACCCAGTACTTC
-	TRBJ1-5	-	TRBV19	CASSTSSRDSRDF	TGTGCCAGTAGTACAAGCAGCAGGGATTCCAGGGATTTT
-	TRBJ2-2	-	TRBV5-1	CASSAGSASNTGELFF	TGCGCCAGCAGCGCCGGTTCCGCTTCGAACACCGGGGAGCTGTTTTTT
-	TRBJ2-2	-	TRBV29-1	CSVEVSPNTGELFF	TGCAGCGTTGAAGTTAGCCCGAACACCGGGGAGCTGTTTTTT
few	TRBJ2-4	-	TRBV9	CASSRENIQYF	TGTGCCAGCAGCCGGGAGAACATTCAGTACTTC
few	TRBJ2-4	TRBD1	TRBV29-1	CSVELGDRGGNIQYF	TGCAGCGTTGAACTTGGAGACAGGGGTGGGAACATTCAGTACTTC
few	TRBJ2-4	TRBD2	TRBV3-1	CASSQDLAGGYIQYF	TGTGCCAGCAGCCAAGATCTAGCGGGAGGATACATTCAGTACTTC
many	TRBJ1-2	-	TRBV6-1	CASSEVGNYGYTF	TGTGCCAGCAGTGAAGTCGGTAACTATGGCTACACCTTC
-	TRBJ2-7	TRBD1	TRBV27	CASSRDSRYYEQYF	TGTGCCAGTTCCAGGGACAGTCGGTATTACGAGCAGTACTTC
many	TRBJ1-2	-	TRBV12-3/TRBV12-4	CASRPNRVGNYGYTF	TGTGCCAGCAGGCCGAACAGGGTTGGTAACTATGGCTACACCTTC
few	TRBJ1-5	-	TRBV12-3/TRBV12-4	CASSLMGHSNQPQHF	TGTGCCAGCAGTTTAATGGGGCATAGCAATCAGCCCCAGCATTTT
many	TRBJ2-2	TRBD2	TRBV12-3/TRBV12-4	CASTKRGGELFF	TGTGCCAGCACCAAGCGGGGCGGGGAGCTGTTTTTT
-	TRBJ1-5	-	TRBV5-1	CASSLGDQGSNQPQHF	TGCGCCAGCAGCTTGGGCGACCAGGGTAGCAATCAGCCCCAGCATTTT
-	TRBJ1-3	-	TRBV2	CASSLDGAMSLNGNTIYF	TGTGCCAGCAGCCTGGACGGGGCGATGTCGCTAAATGGAAACACCATATATTTT
few	TRBJ2-5	TRBD2	TRBV20-1	CSARDGLAGVEETQYF	TGCAGTGCTAGAGACGGACTAGCGGGAGTCGAAGAGACCCAGTACTTC
few	TRBJ2-7	-	TRBV3-1	CASSLTRTPTYEQYF	TGTGCCAGCAGCCTTACCCGCACCCCTACTTACGAGCAGTACTTC
-	TRBJ2-1	-	TRBV11-1	CASSLIVGSSYNEQFF	TGTGCCAGCAGCTTAATAGTCGGCAGCTCCTACAATGAGCAGTTCTTC
few	TRBJ2-5	TRBD1	TRBV6-1	CASAPGQGLVKETQYF	TGTGCCAGTGCCCCGGGACAGGGCCTTGTTAAAGAGACCCAGTACTTC
few	TRBJ1-1	-	TRBV12-5	CASGLEANTEAFF	TGTGCTAGTGGTTTGGAAGCGAACACTGAAGCTTTCTTT
few	TRBJ1-6	-	TRBV12-3/TRBV12-4	CASSPVSSYNSPLHF	TGTGCCAGCAGTCCAGTGAGCTCCTATAATTCACCCCTCCACTTT
-	TRBJ2-1	TRBD2	TRBV10-1	CASGGLAGLYNEQFF	TGCGCCAGCGGGGGATTAGCGGGCCTTTACAATGAGCAGTTCTTC
many	TRBJ1-1	-	TRBV30	CAWSRGTEAFF	TGTGCCTGGAGTAGGGGCACTGAAGCTTTCTTT
-	TRBJ2-5	TRBD2	TRBV7-9	CASSSNKRDRVETQYF	TGTGCCAGCAGTTCTAATAAGCGGGATCGGGTAGAGACCCAGTACTTC
-	TRBJ2-5	TRBD1	TRBV12-3/TRBV12-4	CASSRPTGGEGETQYF	TGTGCCAGCAGCCGACCCACAGGGGGCGAAGGGGAGACCCAGTACTTC
-	TRBJ1-2	-	TRBV5-5	CASSPGGRDSGYTF	TGTGCCAGCAGCCCTGGGGGCAGGGACTCTGGCTACACCTTC
-	TRBJ1-2	-	TRBV7-9	CASSSSDSGFNYGYTF	TGTGCCAGCAGCTCCTCGGACAGCGGCTTTAACTATGGCTACACCTTC
-	TRBJ2-3	-	TRBV12-3/TRBV12-4	CASSVYLESADTQYF	TGTGCCAGCAGTGTGTACCTAGAAAGCGCAGATACGCAGTATTTT
-	TRBJ1-1	-	TRBV9	CASSVGGHYMNTEAFF	TGTGCCAGCAGCGTAGGGGGGCACTACATGAACACTGAAGCTTTCTTT
-	TRBJ1-1	-	TRBV6-1	CASSEWQNTEAFF	TGTGCCAGCAGTGAATGGCAGAACACTGAAGCTTTCTTT
-	TRBJ1-3	TRBD1	TRBV9	CASSGEGAYGNTIYF	TGTGCCAGCAGTGGAGAGGGGGCTTACGGAAACACCATATATTTT
-	TRBJ1-2	-	TRBV7-8	CASSLPGVLRGYTF	TGTGCCAGCAGCTTACCGGGGGTCCTGCGGGGCTACACCTTC
-	TRBJ1-5	-	TRBV6-1	CASSDFWGDQPQHF	TGTGCCAGCAGTGACTTTTGGGGAGATCAGCCCCAGCATTTT
few	TRBJ1-1	TRBD1	TRBV6-5	CASSYAQGVGAFF	TGTGCCAGCAGTTACGCACAGGGGGTGGGAGCTTTCTTT
-	TRBJ2-2	-	TRBV19	CASSITSGYTGELFF	TGTGCCAGTAGTATAACGTCGGGGTACACCGGGGAGCTGTTTTTT
-	TRBJ1-4	-	TRBV12-3/TRBV12-4	CASATWSTNEKLFF	TGTGCCAGCGCAACCTGGTCGACTAATGAAAAACTGTTTTTT
many	TRBJ1-5	-	TRBV6-5	CASSYRDSNQPQHF	TGTGCCAGCAGTTACAGGGATAGCAATCAGCCCCAGCATTTT
many	TRBJ2-7	-	TRBV2	CASTPHGQSYEQYF	TGTGCCAGCACCCCGCACGGACAGTCCTACGAGCAGTACTTC
-	TRBJ1-4	-	TRBV19	CASKPRELEKLFF	TGTGCCAGCAAACCCCGGGAGCTTGAAAAACTGTTTTTT